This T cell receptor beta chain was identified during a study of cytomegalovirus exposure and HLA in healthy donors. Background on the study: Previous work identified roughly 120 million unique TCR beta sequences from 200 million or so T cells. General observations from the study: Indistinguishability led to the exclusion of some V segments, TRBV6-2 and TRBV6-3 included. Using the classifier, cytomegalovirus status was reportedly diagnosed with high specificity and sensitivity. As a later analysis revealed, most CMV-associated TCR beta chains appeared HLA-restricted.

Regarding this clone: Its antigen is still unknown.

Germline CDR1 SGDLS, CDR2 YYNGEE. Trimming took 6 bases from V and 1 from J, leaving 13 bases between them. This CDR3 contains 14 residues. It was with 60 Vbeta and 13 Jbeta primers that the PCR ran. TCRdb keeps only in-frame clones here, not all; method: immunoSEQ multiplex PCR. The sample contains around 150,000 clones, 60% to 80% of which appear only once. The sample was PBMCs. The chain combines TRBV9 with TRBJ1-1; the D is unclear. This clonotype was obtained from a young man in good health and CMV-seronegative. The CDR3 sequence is CASTPHGENTEAFF. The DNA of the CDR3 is TGTGCCAGCACACCCCACGGGGAGAACACTGAAGCTTTCTTT.